The rows below give T cell receptor beta chains drawn from one sample of a study of OX40 agonist ivuxolimab in advanced cancers. Clones were read by immunoSEQ multiplex PCR, and TCRdb kept only the in-frame ones, dropping some. Of 55,000 to 70,000 clones listed, 75% to 85% are singletons. Sequencing used CD4+ or CD8+ T cells sorted from blood, obtained in a trial of the OX40 agonist ivuxolimab. Receptors were obtained from an adult with an advanced solid tumor such as melanoma, head and neck, liver or kidney cancer. Both conserved end residues are part of each CDR3. Fields, in order: D gene, V gene, J gene, CDR3 protein. A D gene is named only where the DNA matches it firmly.

>NA|TRBV5-6|TRBJ2-7
CASSLVSGLGKYF
>NA|TRBV19|TRBJ1-5
CASSNGGQPQHF
>TRBD1|TRBV9|TRBJ1-3
CASSVVSGQGPVSGNTIYF
>TRBD1|TRBV6-6|TRBJ2-1
CASSSLKGAGNEQFF
>TRBD1|TRBV15|TRBJ2-3
CATSRGVSGQGLRDTQYF
>TRBD2|TRBV10-3|TRBJ2-7
CAISGTSGGGDLNYEQYF
>TRBD2|TRBV6-5|TRBJ2-1
CASKKAGGSYNEQFF
>NA|TRBV28|TRBJ2-2
CASSLRGGLAGELFF
>NA|TRBV18|TRBJ1-2
CASSPGSRANGYTF
>TRBD2|TRBV6-1|TRBJ2-3
CASSEPAGGHTQYF
>TRBD1|TRBV18|TRBJ1-1
CASSPDDRGQAFF
>TRBD2|TRBV11-2|TRBJ2-3
CASSLGGGTQYF
>NA|TRBV6-6|TRBJ2-3
CASTPRVTDTQYF
>NA|TRBV30|TRBJ1-3
CAWSRLSGNTIYF
>TRBD2|TRBV5-4|TRBJ2-5
CASSYGLEETQYF
>NA|TRBV10-1|TRBJ1-5
CATGRVHQPQHF
>NA|TRBV7-7|TRBJ1-4
CASSLSGTPGEKLFF
>TRBD1|TRBV11-2|TRBJ2-2
CASSYDRDIGELFF
>NA|TRBV5-5|TRBJ2-7
CASSLGLPYEQYF
>TRBD2|TRBV30|TRBJ2-1
CAWRSRGVNEQFF